Below, 5 T cell receptor beta chains from the same sample are listed, as sequenced in a study of blood T cell repertoires in COVID-19 (dated by TCRdb to 2018 to 2020). The library was obtained by the immunoSEQ multiplex PCR assay. TCRdb holds this immuneACCESS table with in-frame rearrangements only. Some clones are missing; in checked studies, unresolved V genes explain under half, and the rest has no known cause. For this sample there are hundreds of thousands of clones; 75% to 90% appear just once. Around a sixth of the sample is in the top ten clones. Sequencing was done on a sample of PBMCs or T cells enriched from blood (not recorded which). The receptors were sampled from a man between 35 and 55 years old who had recovered from COVID-19.

V and J are TRBV15 and TRBJ2-3; 10 positions agree with TRBD2. The V gene end was trimmed by 0 bases and the J gene end by 6 bases; junction bases not matched to a gene: 6. This CDR3 spans 16 amino acids. Looked up from germline, CDR1 is LNHNV and CDR2 is YYDKDF (reference sequence). CDR3 nucleotides: TGTGCCACCAGCAGAGATGGGACTAGCGCGTGGGATACGCAGTATTTT. It yields the protein CATSRDGTSAWDTQYF.

V gene TRBV5-6 combines with J gene TRBJ1-1, with 8 bases matching TRBD1. Germline V gene data show CDR1 as SGHDT and CDR2 as YYEEEE. V shed 6 bases and J 0 bases; nucleotides not matched to a gene: 4. The CDR3 is 14 residues long. Here the CDR3 DNA reads TGTGCCAGCAACGGACAGGGAATGAACACTGAAGCTTTCTTT. It is translated as CASNGQGMNTEAFF.

The V and J genes are TRBV6-5 and TRBJ2-5, with D possibly being TRBD2 (5 bases). V lost 6 bases and J lost 5, with 19 bases in between. The CDR3 is 15 amino acids. CDR1 is MNHEY, CDR2 SVGAGI, per germline. This chain's CDR3 is CASRALLGFTETQYF. For the CDR3, the DNA is TGTGCCAGCAGGGCCCTACTAGGATTCACGGAGACCCAGTACTTC.

The chain uses TRBV4-3 and TRBJ1-4; tentative D call: TRBD1 (5 bases). Germline loops: CDR1 LGHNA, CDR2 YSLEER. Trimming took 4 bases from V and 7 from J, leaving 19 bases between them. CDR3 length: 16 residues. In DNA, the CDR3 is TGCGCCAGCAGCCCGGTGGTTTCCGGCGGGGGTGAAAAACTGTTTTTT. Protein sequence: CASSPVVSGGGEKLFF.

The chain joins TRBV29-1 to TRBJ1-2; 12 bases are shared with TRBD1. The germline CDR1 and CDR2 sequences are SQVTM and ANQGSEA. With V trimmed by 6 bases and J by 3 bases, 2 bases remained unmatched. The CDR3 runs 13 residues. CDR3 region: CSVGQGADYGYTF. In DNA, the CDR3 is TGCAGCGTGGGACAGGGGGCGGACTATGGCTACACCTTC.